Below, 10 T cell receptor beta chains from the same sample are listed, as sequenced in a study of blood T cells in healthy people across ages. Using a J-beta primer mix together with a sample-barcoded 5' primer, a second PCR was run for roughly 7 to 11 cycles. TCRdb re-called the 5' RACE reads with MiXCR, one entry per CDR3 protein. The sample has approximately 1.5 million distinct CDR3 sequences; 40% to 45% are singletons. The sample consisted of blood. The receptors here all came from a woman younger than 30 in good health.

The genes are TRBV9 and TRBJ1-6, with D perhaps matching TRBD1 (5 bases). V was clipped by 4 bases and J by 9 bases, with 8 bases between them. Germline lookup yields CDR1 SGDLS and CDR2 YYNGEE. The CDR3 contains 12 residues. The CDR3 coding sequence is TGTGCCAGCAGCAAGGACACTTCACCCCTCCACTTT. It codes for CASSKDTSPLHF. The variable domain in full, with the rest retrieved from reference TRBV9 and TRBJ1-6, is DSGVTQTPKHLITATGQRVTLRCSPRSGDLSVYWYQQSLDQGLQFLIQYYNGEERAKGNILERFSAQQFPDLHSELNLSSLELGDSALYFCASSKDTSPLHFGNGTRLTVT.

The table lists this clonotype with a few counts. The chain carries TRBV7-6 and TRBJ1-5; a possible D gene is TRBD1 (5 bases). This CDR3 is 14 amino acids long. Germline lookup yields CDR1 SGHVS and CDR2 FNYEAQ. Trimming took off 0 bases at V and 6 bases at J, with 9 bases between the two ends. The CDR3 loop is CASSLAQGGQPQHF. Written as DNA, the CDR3 is TGTGCCAGCAGCTTAGCGCAGGGTGGTCAGCCCCAGCATTTT.

The sample holds one count of this clonotype. This may come from a read error, since a much larger clone is one base off. This sequence joins TRBV21-1 and TRBJ2-7; the table's D call TRBD1 went unverified against the DNA. TRBV21-1 is given as a pseudogene. The CDR3 runs to 15 residues. CDR3 protein: CASSCPGQGTYEQYF. The CDR3 DNA follows: TGTGCCAGCAGCTGCCCGGGACAGGGGACCTACGAGCAGTACTTC.

The genes are TRBV2 and TRBJ2-3; the D is unclear. Germline V lookup: CDR1 SNHLY, CDR2 FYNNEI. V was trimmed by 1 base and J by 2 bases, leaving 13 bases between them. The CDR3 has 16 residues. The CDR3 DNA reads as TGTGCCAGCAGTGAAGGTCTCAGCCTCCCCACAGATACGCAGTATTTT. It translates to CASSEGLSLPTDTQYF.

This chain joins TRBV9 and TRBJ2-5; TRBD2 agrees at 8 bases. The V segment lost 0 bases and the J segment 11 bases; nucleotides outside the gene matches: 9. Germline CDR1 and CDR2: SGDLS and YYNGEE. The CDR3 is made up of 14 amino acids. This chain's CDR3 is CASSVAVSGAEQYF. Here the CDR3 DNA reads TGTGCCAGCAGCGTAGCAGTTAGCGGGGCTGAGCAGTACTTC.

This clonotype has a single count. The chain links TRBV7-2 to TRBJ1-2, with D hard to call. Trimming removed 5 bases at V and 1 base at J, with 11 bases between. Per the germline V gene, CDR1 is SGHTA and CDR2 is FQGNSA. CDR3 length: 14 amino acids. CDR3 residues: CASSLSTDNYGYTF. The DNA for the CDR3 is TGTGCCAGCAGCCTCTCGACGGATAACTATGGCTACACCTTC.

This clonotype appeared a few times. An end of the junction does not agree with germline; a read error may underlie this. This sequence joins TRBV7-9 and TRBJ1-2; 8 bases fit TRBD1. CDR3 length: 16 residues. Germline V gives CDR1 SEHNR, CDR2 FQNEAQ (reference sequence). The CDR3 DNA follows: TGTGCCGGCAGCCCCCGGGGGGACAGGAGGAACTATGGCTACACCTTC. Its translation: CAGSPRGDRRNYGYTF.

The CDR3 spells CASSVGQAFYNEQFF. CDR3 bases: TGTGCCAGCAGCGTAGGACAGGCGTTTTACAATGAGCAGTTCTTC. The genes are TRBV9 and TRBJ2-1, with D possibly being TRBD1 (6 bases). V lost 0 bases, J lost 4 bases, and 11 bases lay in between. Germline V gives CDR1 SGDLS, CDR2 YYNGEE. The CDR3 length is 15 residues.

This clonotype was picked up a small number of times. The rearrangement uses TRBV20-1 and TRBJ2-1; possible D gene TRBD2, 7 bases. The V end lost 6 bases, the J end lost 6 bases, and 18 bases lay between the germline ends. Germline CDR1 DFQATT, CDR2 SNEGSKA (reference sequence). The CDR3 is 14 residues long. CDR3 sequence reads: CSAPGEGPFNEQFF. CDR3 bases: TGCAGTGCCCCAGGGGAGGGACCCTTCAATGAGCAGTTCTTC.

The chain's CDR3 is CSAGGAGSYEQYF. The CDR3 region has the DNA TGCAGTGCTGGGGGCGCGGGTTCCTACGAGCAGTACTTC. V and J are TRBV20-1 and TRBJ2-7; D is perhaps TRBD1 (6 bases). The CDR3 contains 13 residues. Looked up from germline, CDR1 is DFQATT and CDR2 is SNEGSKA (reference sequence). Trimming stripped 5 bases from V and 1 base from J, with 12 bases between.